The source of this TCR beta chain is a study of Ad26.COV2.S vaccination and SARS-CoV-2 variants. Turning to the study itself: Trial arm assignment for the donor was COV1001 Ad26.COV2.S. Participants got Ad26.COV2.S intramuscularly, once or twice 56 days apart. Broader study findings: Compared with placebo recipients, vaccine recipients had higher spike-specific TCR breadth.

This CDR3 is 15 amino acids long. Per the germline V gene, CDR1 is ENHRY and CDR2 is SYGVKD. Trimming took off 4 bases at V and 5 bases at J, with 18 bases between the two ends. As for this clone: Its matching antigen is unknown.

The treatment is: about 20 received Ad26.COV2.S at low or high dose, single or two shots; 5 received placebo; per-sample allocation not given. The samples were gathered on day 63 after the first injection of vaccine or placebo. The study used a vaccine consisting of an Ad26 vector that expressed Wuhan-strain SARS-CoV-2 spike. Assay used: immunoSEQ multiplex PCR; TCRdb lists only in-frame clones, some missing. The sample has around 400,000 clones; over 75% are singletons. The J gene is TRBJ2-7, the V gene TRBV10-3; D is ambiguous. The sample was peripheral blood, taken in a trial of Ad26.COV2.S vaccine versus placebo. This receptor was taken from a person aged 18-65 years who received the Ad26.COV2.S COVID-19 vaccine or a placebo. CDR3 loop: CAISGRTPPLNEQYF. As DNA, the CDR3 is TGTGCCATCAGTGGACGGACCCCTCCTTTAAACGAGCAGTACTTC.